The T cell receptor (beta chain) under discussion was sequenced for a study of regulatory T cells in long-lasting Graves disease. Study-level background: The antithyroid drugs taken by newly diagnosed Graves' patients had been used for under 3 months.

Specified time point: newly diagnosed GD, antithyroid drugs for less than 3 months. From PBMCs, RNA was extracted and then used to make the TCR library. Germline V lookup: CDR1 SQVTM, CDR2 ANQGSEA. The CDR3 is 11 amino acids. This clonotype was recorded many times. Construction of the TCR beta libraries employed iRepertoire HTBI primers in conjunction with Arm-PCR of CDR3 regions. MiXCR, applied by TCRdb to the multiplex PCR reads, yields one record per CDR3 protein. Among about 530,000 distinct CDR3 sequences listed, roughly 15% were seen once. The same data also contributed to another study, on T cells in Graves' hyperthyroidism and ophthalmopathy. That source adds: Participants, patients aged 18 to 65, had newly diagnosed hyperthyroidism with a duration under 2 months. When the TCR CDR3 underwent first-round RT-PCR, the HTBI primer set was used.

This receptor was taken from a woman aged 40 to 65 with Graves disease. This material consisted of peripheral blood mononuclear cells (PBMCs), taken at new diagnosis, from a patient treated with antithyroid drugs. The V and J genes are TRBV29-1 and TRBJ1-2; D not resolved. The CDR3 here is CSAGTNYGYTF. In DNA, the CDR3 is TGCAGTGCTGGGACTAACTATGGCTACACCTTC.